This T cell receptor beta chain was recorded in a study of T cells after yellow fever vaccination. Study findings and constraints: The secondary response was weaker but peaked faster, day 5 versus 15.

The length of the CDR3 is 14 residues. V was pared by 1 base and J by 3 bases, with 10 bases between. Germline assignment: CDR1 SGHRS and CDR2 YFSETQ. This clonotype appeared a single time. Antigen: not known. The authors made TCR cDNA by 5'RACE template switching, adding a universal primer site and UMIs. TCRdb redid the calling of the 5' RACE reads with MiXCR, one entry per CDR3 protein. This sample yields around 590,000 distinct CDR3 sequences, of which roughly 12% are seen a single time; more than 12% belongs to the top ten. The sample here was PBMCs, taken on the day of the yellow fever booster vaccination. The sequence was collected from a man aged 25-40 years who received the YFV17D yellow fever vaccine. V and J are TRBV5-1 and TRBJ1-1; D not resolved. CDR3: CASSLWGEDTEAFF. CDR3 bases: TGCGCCAGCAGCTTGTGGGGAGAGGACACTGAAGCTTTCTTT.